Listed here are 18 T cell receptor beta chains from one sample, sequenced in a study of blood T cell repertoires in COVID-19. TCRdb's copy holds only in-frame clones and misses some; the assay was immunoSEQ multiplex PCR. The sample consists of about 58,000 clones, approximately 90% of them appearing once. The sequenced material came from peripheral blood. These receptors came from a woman in her fifties or sixties with active COVID-19.

V gene TRBV2 combines with J gene TRBJ1-1; D is unresolved. CDR3 length: 13 amino acids. The germline gives CDR1 SNHLY, CDR2 FYNNEI. V was cut by 5 bases and J by 7 bases, with 14 bases left in between. The CDR3 loop is CASSLLPGGEAFF. The CDR3 DNA is TGTGCCAGCAGTCTTCTGCCGGGAGGTGAAGCTTTCTTT.

This sequence joins TRBV4-3 and TRBJ1-5; no definite D call. This CDR3 is built from 15 residues. V was trimmed by 0 bases and J by 7 bases, leaving 13 bases between them. Germline lookup yields CDR1 LGHNA and CDR2 YSLEER. CDR3 sequence: CASSQERGRRQPQHF. CDR3 in DNA: TGCGCCAGCAGCCAAGAAAGAGGGCGCAGGCAGCCCCAGCATTTT.

The chain links TRBV5-1 to TRBJ2-1; TRBD2 agrees at 7 bases. This CDR3 spans 16 amino acids. Germline trimming cut 0 bases from V and 9 bases from J; bases unmatched to any gene: 12. Germline V gene sequence: CDR1 SGHRS, CDR2 YFSETQ. CDR3 nucleotides: TGCGCCAGCAGCTTGGGAGGGTTAGCGGGCCTGGCTGAGCAGTTCTTC. This translates into CASSLGGLAGLAEQFF.

This sequence joins TRBV11-1 and TRBJ1-1; 7 bases line up with TRBD1. The CDR3 is 16 residues long. Losses at the gene ends were 4 bases for V and 2 bases for J; bases not matched to a gene: 10. Looked up from germline, CDR1 is SGHAT and CDR2 is FQDESV (reference sequence). Written as DNA, the CDR3 is TGTGCCAGCAGCTCCCAGGGGGTTATAGGAAACACTGAAGCTTTCTTT. Amino acids: CASSSQGVIGNTEAFF.

This rearrangement joins TRBV2 to TRBJ2-1, with 14 bases aligning to TRBD2. This CDR3 spans 15 amino acids. CDR1 is SNHLY, CDR2 FYNNEI, per germline. V dropped 4 bases and J dropped 8; count of bases not matched to a gene: 4. The CDR3 DNA sequence: TGTGCCAGCAGTGGACTAGCGGGGGGGAGCGATGAGCAGTTCTTC. The encoded protein is CASSGLAGGSDEQFF.

The genes are TRBV4-3 and TRBJ1-5; 7 nucleotides align to TRBD1. V lost 1 base and J lost 2; bases outside the gene matches: 5. Germline V gives CDR1 LGHNA, CDR2 YSLEER. The CDR3 is made up of 16 amino acids. The CDR3 here is CASSQVIGQGNQPQHF. DNA of the CDR3: TGCGCCAGCAGCCAAGTGATCGGACAGGGCAATCAGCCCCAGCATTTT.

The chain couples TRBV18 to TRBJ2-6; D ambiguous. V was shortened by 2 bases and J by 0 bases, with 5 bases between the two germline ends. CDR1 is KGHSH, CDR2 LQKENI, per germline. The CDR3 length is 15 residues. This chain's CDR3 is CASSPANSGANVLTF. In DNA, the CDR3 is TGTGCCAGCTCACCAGCGAACTCTGGGGCCAACGTCCTGACTTTC.

The chain combines TRBV7-2 with TRBJ2-7; TRBD2 matches 8 bases. Germline V gene data show CDR1 as SGHTA and CDR2 as FQGNSA. Germline trimming cut 0 bases from V and 3 bases from J; bases unmatched to any gene: 16. CDR3 length equals 19 residues. The CDR3 DNA reads TGTGCCAGCAGCTTAGCTGCAAAGAGTGCGGGGGGTAGGTTCTACGAGCAGTACTTC. Its translation is CASSLAAKSAGGRFYEQYF.

As DNA, the CDR3 is TGTGCCAGCAGCTTAGGAGGGGCAGGGGGCGGTTACTACGAGCAGTACTTC. The encoded protein is CASSLGGAGGGYYEQYF. The chain recombines TRBV7-6 with TRBJ2-7; 8 bases fit TRBD1. With V trimmed by 1 base and J by 3 bases, 11 bases remained unmatched. Germline V gene lookup returns CDR1 SGHVS and CDR2 FNYEAQ. The CDR3 runs 17 residues.

The chain combines TRBV6-2 or TRBV6-3 with TRBJ2-1; no reliable D call. The CDR3 runs to 12 residues. V lost 5 bases and J 9 bases, leaving 11 bases between the germline ends. Germline V gives CDR1 MNHEY, CDR2 SVGEGT. The CDR3 protein is CASSTHRGEQFF. DNA of the CDR3: TGTGCCAGCAGTACTCATAGAGGTGAGCAGTTCTTC.

The chain links TRBV12-3 or TRBV12-4 to TRBJ2-7; D may be TRBD1 (5 bases). CDR3 length equals 13 residues. V lost 6 bases and J 0 bases, leaving 9 bases between the germline ends. CDR3 bases: TGTGCCAGCAGGGGGCGGTCCTCCTACGAGCAGTACTTC. Translation: CASRGRSSYEQYF.

The chain uses TRBV7-2 and TRBJ2-1; D unclear. The V gene's germline CDR1 is SGHTA and CDR2 FQGNSA. V dropped 5 bases and J dropped 4 bases, with 9 bases sitting between them. The CDR3 is 13 amino acids. Written as DNA, the CDR3 is TGTGCCAGCAGCCTCGGGTCTTACAATGAGCAGTTCTTC. Translating gives CASSLGSYNEQFF. The full variable domain, with the rest looked up from reference TRBV7-2 and TRBJ2-1, is GAGVSQSPSNKVTEKGKDVELRCDPISGHTALYWYRQSLGQGLEFLIYFQGNSAPDKSGLPSDRFSAERTGGSVSTLTIQRTQQEDSAVYLCASSLGSYNEQFFGPGTRLTVL.

The rearrangement links TRBV27 to TRBJ1-2; D unclear. V lost 6 bases, J lost 4 bases, and 15 bases lay in between. The length of the CDR3 is 14 residues. CDR1 MNHEY and CDR2 SMNVEV come from the germline V gene (reference sequence). The CDR3 loop is CASSPQPNLYGYTF. CDR3 nucleotide sequence: TGTGCCAGCAGCCCTCAACCTAACCTCTATGGCTACACCTTC.

This rearrangement joins TRBV5-1 to TRBJ1-2; 10 nucleotides agree with TRBD1. The V segment lost 4 bases and the J segment 4 bases; nucleotides outside the gene matches: 4. Germline V CDR1 and CDR2: SGHRS, YFSETQ. The CDR3 is 14 amino acids. The CDR3 here is CASSPTGGLYGYTF. The CDR3 coding sequence is TGCGCCAGCAGCCCGACAGGGGGCCTCTATGGCTACACCTTC.

The V and J genes are TRBV4-2 and TRBJ2-1; tentatively, D is TRBD2 (7 bases). V lost 4 bases and J lost 4, with 23 bases in between. The CDR3 extends over 18 amino acids. The germline CDR1 and CDR2 sequences are LGHNA and YNFKEQ. CDR3 nucleotides: TGTGCCAGCAGCCCCAGAGCTTCAGGGGAGGGATTGTACAATGAGCAGTTCTTC. Residues: CASSPRASGEGLYNEQFF.

The rearrangement joins TRBV7-9 to TRBJ2-5; no firm D call. The V end lost 5 bases, the J end lost 4 bases, and 11 bases lay between the germline ends. The CDR3 has 13 amino acids. CDR1 is SEHNR and CDR2 is FQNEAQ in the germline V gene (reference sequence). CDR3 amino acids: CASSQTTLETQYF. DNA of the CDR3: TGTGCCAGCAGCCAGACGACATTAGAGACCCAGTACTTC.

The CDR3 nucleotides read TGTGCCAGCAGTTACTCCGCGCGGGCCCGGAACGAGCAGTACTTC. It translates to CASSYSARARNEQYF. The chain uses TRBV6-5 and TRBJ2-7, with D possibly being TRBD2 (5 bases). The CDR3 is 15 residues long. CDR1 and CDR2 (germline): MNHEY, SVGAGI. With 0 bases removed from V and 5 bases from J, the gap between germline ends came to 14 bases.

This clone occurred once. The V gene is TRBV7-8, the J gene TRBJ1-2; 9 nucleotides match TRBD1. With 5 bases clipped from V and 5 bases from J, the junction kept 9 bases outside the gene matches. This CDR3 contains 15 residues. The V gene's germline CDR1 is SGHVS and CDR2 FQNEAQ. For the CDR3, the DNA is TGTGCCAGCAGCCCCCGGGACAGGGTAGGGTATGGCTACACCTTC. Translation gives CASSPRDRVGYGYTF.